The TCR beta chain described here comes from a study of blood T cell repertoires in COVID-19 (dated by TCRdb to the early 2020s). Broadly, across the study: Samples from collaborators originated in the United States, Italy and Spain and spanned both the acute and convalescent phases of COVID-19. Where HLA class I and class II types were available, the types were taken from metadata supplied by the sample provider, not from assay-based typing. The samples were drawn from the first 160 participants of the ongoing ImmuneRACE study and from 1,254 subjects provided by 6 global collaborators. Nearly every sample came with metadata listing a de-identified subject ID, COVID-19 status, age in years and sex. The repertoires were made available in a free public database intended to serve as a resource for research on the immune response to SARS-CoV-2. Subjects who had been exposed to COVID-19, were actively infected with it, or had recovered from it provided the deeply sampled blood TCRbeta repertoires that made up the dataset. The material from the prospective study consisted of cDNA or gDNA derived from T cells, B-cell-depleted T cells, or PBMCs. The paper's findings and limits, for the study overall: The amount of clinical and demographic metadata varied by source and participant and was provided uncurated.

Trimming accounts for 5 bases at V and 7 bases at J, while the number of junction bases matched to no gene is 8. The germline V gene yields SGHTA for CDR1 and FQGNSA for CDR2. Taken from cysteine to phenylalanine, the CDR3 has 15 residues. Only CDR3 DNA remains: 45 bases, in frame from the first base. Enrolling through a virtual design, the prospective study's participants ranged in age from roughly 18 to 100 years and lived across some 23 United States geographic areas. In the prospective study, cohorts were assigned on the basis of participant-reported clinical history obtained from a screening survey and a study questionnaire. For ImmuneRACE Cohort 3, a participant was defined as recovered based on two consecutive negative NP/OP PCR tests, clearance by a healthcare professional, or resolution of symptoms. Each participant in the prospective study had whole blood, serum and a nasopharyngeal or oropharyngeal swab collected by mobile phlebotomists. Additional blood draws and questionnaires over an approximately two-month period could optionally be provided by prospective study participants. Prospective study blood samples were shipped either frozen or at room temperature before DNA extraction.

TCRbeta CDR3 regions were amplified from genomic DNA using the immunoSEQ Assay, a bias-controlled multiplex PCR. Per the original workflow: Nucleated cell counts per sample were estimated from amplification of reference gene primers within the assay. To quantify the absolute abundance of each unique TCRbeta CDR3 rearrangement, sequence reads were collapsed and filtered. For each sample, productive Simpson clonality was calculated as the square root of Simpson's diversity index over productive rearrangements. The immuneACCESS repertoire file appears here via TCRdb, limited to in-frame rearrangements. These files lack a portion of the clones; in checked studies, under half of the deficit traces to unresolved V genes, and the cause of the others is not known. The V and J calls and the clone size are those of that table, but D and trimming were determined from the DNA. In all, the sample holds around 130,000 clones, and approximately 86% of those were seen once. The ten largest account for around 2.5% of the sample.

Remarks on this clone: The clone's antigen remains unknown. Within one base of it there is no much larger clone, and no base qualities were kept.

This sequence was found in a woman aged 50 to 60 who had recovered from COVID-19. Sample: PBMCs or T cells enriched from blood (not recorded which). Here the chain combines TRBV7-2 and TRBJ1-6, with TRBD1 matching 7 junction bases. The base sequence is TGTGCCAGCAGCCCGACAGGGTTTGGGAATTCACCCCTCCACTTT. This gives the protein CASSPTGFGNSPLHF. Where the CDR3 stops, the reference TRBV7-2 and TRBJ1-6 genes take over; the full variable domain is GAGVSQSPSNKVTEKGKDVELRCDPISGHTALYWYRQSLGQGLEFLIYFQGNSAPDKSGLPSDRFSAERTGGSVSTLTIQRTQQEDSAVYLCASSPTGFGNSPLHFGNGTRLTVT.